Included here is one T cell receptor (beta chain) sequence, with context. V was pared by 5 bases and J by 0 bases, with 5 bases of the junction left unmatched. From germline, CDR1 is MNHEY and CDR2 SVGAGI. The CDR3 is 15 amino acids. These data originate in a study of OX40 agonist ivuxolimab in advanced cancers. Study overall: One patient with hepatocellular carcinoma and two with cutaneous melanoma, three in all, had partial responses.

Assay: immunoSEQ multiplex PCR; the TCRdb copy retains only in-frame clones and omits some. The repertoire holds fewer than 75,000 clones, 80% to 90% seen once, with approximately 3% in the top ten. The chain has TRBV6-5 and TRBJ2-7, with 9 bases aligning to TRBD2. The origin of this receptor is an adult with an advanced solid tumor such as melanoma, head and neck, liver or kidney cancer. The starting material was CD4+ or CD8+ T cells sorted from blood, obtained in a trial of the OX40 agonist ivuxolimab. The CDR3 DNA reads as TGTGCCAGCAGTCCTCGGACTAGCGCCTCCTACGAGCAGTACTTC. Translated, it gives CASSPRTSASYEQYF.